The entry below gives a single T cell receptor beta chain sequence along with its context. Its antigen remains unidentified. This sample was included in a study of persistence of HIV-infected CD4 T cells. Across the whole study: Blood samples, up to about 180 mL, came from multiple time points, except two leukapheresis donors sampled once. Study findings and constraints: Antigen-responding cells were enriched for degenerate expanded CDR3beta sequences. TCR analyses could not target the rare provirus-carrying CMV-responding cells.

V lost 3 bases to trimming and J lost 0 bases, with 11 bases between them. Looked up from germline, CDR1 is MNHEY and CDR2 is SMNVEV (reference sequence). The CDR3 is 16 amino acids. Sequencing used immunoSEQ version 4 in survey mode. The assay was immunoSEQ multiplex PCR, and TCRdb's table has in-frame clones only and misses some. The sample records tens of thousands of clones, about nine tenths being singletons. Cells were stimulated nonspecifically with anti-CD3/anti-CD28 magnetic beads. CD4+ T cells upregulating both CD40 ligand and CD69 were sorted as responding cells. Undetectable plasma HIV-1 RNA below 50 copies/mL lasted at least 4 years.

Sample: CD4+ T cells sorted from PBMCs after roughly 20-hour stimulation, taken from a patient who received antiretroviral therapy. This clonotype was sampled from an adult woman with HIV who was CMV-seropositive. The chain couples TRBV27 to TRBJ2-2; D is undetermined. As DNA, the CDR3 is TGTGCCAGCAGTTTTTTGTCTGTGGCGAACACCGGGGAGCTGTTTTTT. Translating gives CASSFLSVANTGELFF.